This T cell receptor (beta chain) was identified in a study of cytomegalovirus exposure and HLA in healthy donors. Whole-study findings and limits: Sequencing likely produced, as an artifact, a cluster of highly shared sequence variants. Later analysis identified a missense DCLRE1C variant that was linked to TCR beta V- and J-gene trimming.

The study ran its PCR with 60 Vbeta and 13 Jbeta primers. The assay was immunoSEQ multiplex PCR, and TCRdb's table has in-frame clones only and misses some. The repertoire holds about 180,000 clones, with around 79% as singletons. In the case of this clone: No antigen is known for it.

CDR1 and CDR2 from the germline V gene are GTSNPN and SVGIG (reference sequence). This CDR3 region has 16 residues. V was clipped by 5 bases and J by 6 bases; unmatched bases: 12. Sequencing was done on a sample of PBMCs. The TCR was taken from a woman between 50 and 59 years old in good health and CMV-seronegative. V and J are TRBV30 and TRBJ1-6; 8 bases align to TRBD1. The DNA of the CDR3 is TGTGCCTGGGGAGGCCTCGGGACAGGAACTAATTCACCCCTCCACTTT. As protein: CAWGGLGTGTNSPLHF.